The 26 T cell receptor beta chains below all came from one sample that was sequenced in a study of T cells in Graves' hyperthyroidism and ophthalmopathy. RNA transcripts gave rise to amplified TCR beta CDR3 regions. Initially, a first-round RT-PCR of the TCR CDR3 employed the HTBI primer set. TCRdb independently ran MiXCR on the multiplex PCR reads; one entry per CDR3 protein. Of around 300,000 distinct CDR3 sequences listed, about 14% are singletons. Material for sequencing was blood. Receptor source: a woman in her twenties or thirties with Graves' hyperthyroidism that later progressed to Graves' ophthalmopathy.

This clonotype came up many times. The chain combines TRBV6-2 or TRBV6-3 with TRBJ2-1, with no clear D. V was clipped by 0 bases and J by 7 bases, with 10 bases between them. The V gene's germline CDR1 is MNHEY and CDR2 SVGEGT. The CDR3 is 14 residues long. The CDR3 DNA reads as TGTGCCAGCAGTTACTCGAGTACGGCTAATGAGCAGTTCTTC. Its translation is CASSYSSTANEQFF.

This clonotype was recorded at least ten times. The chain links TRBV2 to TRBJ2-1, with unresolved D. This CDR3 comprises 13 residues. Germline CDR1 reads SNHLY; CDR2 reads FYNNEI. V dropped 9 bases and J dropped 0 bases, with 9 bases sitting between them. CDR3 loop: CASCEYSYNEQFF. The CDR3, as DNA: TGTGCCAGTTGCGAGTACTCCTACAATGAGCAGTTCTTC.

This clonotype was detected ten times or more. V usage is TRBV6-1 and J usage is TRBJ2-5, with D perhaps TRBD1 (5 bases). Trimming took 5 bases from V and 5 from J, leaving 18 bases between them. Germline assignment: CDR1 MNHNS and CDR2 SASEGT. The CDR3 consists of 15 residues. CDR3 coding DNA: TGTGCCAGCAGTTACTCCCGCAGGGTCCGGGAGACCCAGTACTTC. Protein sequence: CASSYSRRVRETQYF.

The chain couples TRBV10-3 to TRBJ1-1; 7 nucleotides agree with TRBD1. The J segment lost 7 bases and the V segment lost 4 bases, leaving 0 bases of the junction unmatched. The CDR3 covers 11 residues. Germline V gene lookup returns CDR1 ENHRY and CDR2 SYGVKD. CDR3 sequence reads: CAISGTGEAFF. The CDR3 bases are TGTGCCATCAGTGGGACAGGTGAAGCTTTCTTT.

Regarding this clonotype: Because the CDR3's place on the DNA is in doubt, the DNA is left out and the CDR3 is given as listed by TCRdb. This chain connects TRBV5-1 to TRBJ2-7; the D call in the table, TRBD2, was not verified against the DNA. CDR1 and CDR2 (germline): SGHRS, YFSETQ. Both ends counted, the CDR3 spans 19 residues. The CDR3 loop reads CASSFVAPAALSGGGEQYF.

This clonotype was observed many times. This chain joins TRBV29-1 and TRBJ2-2, with D possibly being TRBD2 (6 bases). Germline V lookup: CDR1 SQVTM, CDR2 ANQGSEA. The CDR3 is made up of 15 amino acids. Trimming cost V 7 bases and J 6 bases, with 21 bases left between them. CDR3 amino acids: CSALSGREMAGELFF. As DNA, the CDR3 is TGCAGCGCCTTATCGGGGCGGGAAATGGCCGGGGAGCTGTTTTTT.

There are many counts of this clonotype. The rearrangement uses TRBV6-1 and TRBJ1-1; D remains ambiguous. The CDR3 length is 12 residues. V gave up 11 bases and J gave up 1 base, with 11 bases separating them. Germline V lookup: CDR1 MNHNS, CDR2 SASEGT. The CDR3: CAGSAGNTEAFF. Here the CDR3 DNA reads TGTGCCGGGTCCGCGGGGAACACTGAAGCTTTCTTT.

This clonotype was counted only a few times. Sequence at one end of the junction differs from germline and may be a read error. This chain uses TRBV19 with TRBJ2-7, with TRBD2 matching over 9 bases. The CDR3 runs 15 residues. Germline V gives CDR1 LNHDA, CDR2 SQIVND (reference sequence). The CDR3 DNA reads TGTGCCAGTAGCATAGGGAGTAGCGGGAGTAACGAGCAGTACTTC. Its protein product is CASSIGSSGSNEQYF. Drawing the rest from reference TRBV19 and TRBJ2-7, the complete variable domain is DGGITQSPKYLFRKEGQNVTLSCEQNLNHDAMYWYRQDPGQGLRLIYYSQIVNDFQKGDIAEGYSVSREKKESFPLTVTSAQKNPTAFYLCASSIGSSGSNEQYFGPGTRLTVT.

A few counts support this clonotype. The chain employs TRBV10-3 and TRBJ2-3, with 8 bases aligning to TRBD1. In germline, CDR1 is ENHRY, CDR2 SYGVKD. The CDR3 loop spans 13 amino acids. V shed 8 bases, J shed 1 base, and the junction held 2 bases outside the gene matches. DNA of the CDR3: TGTGCCATCGGGGGACAGGGCACAGATACGCAGTATTTT. Translating it yields CAIGGQGTDTQYF.

Many counts were recorded for this clonotype. The V and J genes are TRBV7-2 and TRBJ2-2; 8 bases are shared with TRBD1. Germline V CDR1 and CDR2: SGHTA, FQGNSA. The CDR3 is 17 residues long. With 5 bases clipped from V and 5 bases from J, the junction kept 13 bases outside the gene matches. In DNA, the CDR3 is TGTGCCAGCAGCGGCGAAATAAGACAGGGGAGGACCGGGGAGCTGTTTTTT. Encoded protein: CASSGEIRQGRTGELFF.

This clonotype was counted many times. This chain links TRBV11-2 with TRBJ2-5, with 7 bases matching TRBD1. V was pared by 3 bases and J by 3 bases, with 4 bases of the junction left unmatched. The germline CDR1 and CDR2 sequences are SGHAT and FQNNGV. The CDR3 loop spans 14 amino acids. CDR3 loop: CASSFSGQEETQYF. Here the CDR3 DNA reads TGTGCCAGCAGCTTTTCCGGACAGGAAGAGACCCAGTACTTC.

In this sample, this clonotype turned up many times. This chain uses TRBV5-1 with TRBJ2-7; 8 bases map to TRBD2. The CDR3 contains 14 residues. CDR1 is SGHRS and CDR2 is YFSETQ in the germline V gene. V lost 4 bases to trimming and J lost 2 bases; unmatched junction nucleotides: 5. The CDR3 nucleotides read TGCGCCAGCAGCACGGGACTAGGGGCCTACGAGCAGTACTTC. Protein: CASSTGLGAYEQYF.

The CDR3 sequence is CASSLQITDTQYF. DNA of the CDR3: TGCGCCAGCAGCCTCCAAATCACAGATACGCAGTATTTT. The chain uses TRBV4-1 and TRBJ2-3, with unresolved D. Germline CDR1 is MGHRA and CDR2 is YSYEKL. The CDR3 extends over 13 amino acids. With 4 bases removed from V and 2 bases from J, the gap between germline ends came to 7 bases.

The rearrangement links TRBV27 to TRBJ2-7; D remains unclear. This CDR3 has 12 amino acids. CDR1 and CDR2 (germline): MNHEY, SMNVEV (reference sequence). For the CDR3, the DNA is TGTGGCTCGGGCGCGGCCCCCTACGAGCAGTACTTC. Translation: CGSGAAPYEQYF.

About this clonotype: A much more abundant neighbour one base away suggests this may be a read error. This rearrangement joins TRBV27 to TRBJ2-1; tentatively, D is TRBD1 (5 bases). CDR1 MNHEY and CDR2 SMNVEV come from the germline V gene (reference sequence). The CDR3 contains 14 residues. V lost 8 bases and J 4 bases, leaving 15 bases between the germline ends. CDR3 coding DNA: TGTGCCAGCGGTTCAATCGACAGATACAATGAGCAGTTCTTC. This codes for CASGSIDRYNEQFF.

This clonotype turned up a few times. The chain employs TRBV9 and TRBJ2-7, with TRBD2 as a possible D gene (6 bases). The CDR3 extends over 14 amino acids. Trimming stripped 3 bases from V and 2 bases from J, with 12 bases between. Germline values: CDR1 SGDLS, CDR2 YYNGEE. CDR3 protein: CASSDLAAPYEQYF. DNA for the CDR3: TGTGCCAGCAGCGACTTAGCGGCCCCCTACGAGCAGTACTTC. The full variable domain, its missing parts supplied by reference TRBV9 and TRBJ2-7, is DSGVTQTPKHLITATGQRVTLRCSPRSGDLSVYWYQQSLDQGLQFLIQYYNGEERAKGNILERFSAQQFPDLHSELNLSSLELGDSALYFCASSDLAAPYEQYFGPGTRLTVT.

This clonotype appeared a few times. The chain couples TRBV5-1 to TRBJ1-2, with 8 bases that match TRBD1. The length of the CDR3 is 15 residues. The V gene's germline CDR1 is SGHRS and CDR2 YFSETQ. The trim removed 4 bases at V and 6 bases at J, leaving 11 bases unmatched. CDR3 DNA: TGCGCCAGCAGCCAAACAGGGGGGCGGGGAAATGGCTACACCTTC. Translation: CASSQTGGRGNGYTF. Drawing the rest from reference TRBV5-1 and TRBJ1-2, the complete variable domain is KAGVTQTPRYLIKTRGQQVTLSCSPISGHRSVSWYQQTPGQGLQFLFEYFSETQRNKGNFPGRFSGRQFSNSRSEMNVSTLELGDSALYLCASSQTGGRGNGYTFGSGTRLTVV.

This clonotype was picked up a small number of times. The chain couples TRBV19 to TRBJ2-7, with D tentatively TRBD2 (6 bases). The germline V and J ends were trimmed by 3 bases and 3 bases, with 15 bases remaining between them. The CDR3 length is 15 residues. Looked up from germline, CDR1 is LNHDA and CDR2 is SQIVND (reference sequence). The CDR3 region has the DNA TGTGCCAGTAGTATTTCGCGGGAACATATCTACGAGCAGTACTTC. Amino acids: CASSISREHIYEQYF.

This clonotype was recorded many times. This CDR3 is CASSHLLDNEQFF. The CDR3 region has the DNA TGTGCCAGCAGCCACCTACTAGACAATGAGCAGTTCTTC. The V call is TRBV3-2, the J call TRBJ2-1; TRBD2 is the table's D call, not checked against the DNA. TRBV3-2 is noted as a pseudogene. CDR3 size: 13 residues.

This clonotype was seen repeatedly, ten times or more. The CDR3 region has the DNA TGTGCCAGCAGTTTCATAGGGACTGAAGCTTTCTTT. Its protein product is CASSFIGTEAFF. V is TRBV28 and J is TRBJ1-1; no clear D gene. Germline V gene sequence: CDR1 MDHEN, CDR2 SYDVKM. CDR3 size: 12 residues. V gave up 3 bases and J gave up 5 bases, with 7 bases separating them.

This clonotype was picked up many times. J is TRBJ1-5 and V is TRBV27, with 8 bases aligning to TRBD1. Germline V gene lookup returns CDR1 MNHEY and CDR2 SMNVEV (reference sequence). The CDR3 extends over 14 amino acids. V gave up 5 bases and J gave up 2 bases; unmatched junction bases: 2. Written as DNA, the CDR3 is TGTGCCAGCAGTACGACAGGGGGCAATCAGCCCCAGCATTTT. This encodes CASSTTGGNQPQHF.

This clonotype was counted at least ten times. J is TRBJ2-3 and V is TRBV28; the D gene is possibly TRBD1 (6 bases). V lost 6 bases and J 3 bases, leaving 10 bases between the germline ends. Germline V lookup: CDR1 MDHEN, CDR2 SYDVKM. The CDR3 covers 13 residues. Here the CDR3 reads CASRRTGTDTQYF. The CDR3 DNA reads TGTGCCAGCAGACGAACAGGGACAGATACGCAGTATTTT.

Ten or more counts support this clonotype. This sequence joins TRBV6-5 and TRBJ1-1; D remains unclear. This CDR3 contains 15 residues. V dropped 2 bases and J dropped 3 bases, with 13 bases sitting between them. Germline V gene lookup returns CDR1 MNHEY and CDR2 SVGAGI. This CDR3 is CASSYTSPGYTEAFF. The CDR3 bases are TGTGCCAGCAGTTACACGAGCCCAGGTTACACTGAAGCTTTCTTT.

This clonotype was found many times. This chain joins TRBV2 and TRBJ2-2; 12 positions match TRBD1. This CDR3 has 16 residues. V was clipped by 6 bases and J by 5 bases; unmatched bases: 7. Germline V gene sequence: CDR1 SNHLY, CDR2 FYNNEI. CDR3: CASRGTGGDETGELFF. The CDR3 DNA is TGTGCCAGCAGGGGGACAGGGGGCGATGAAACCGGGGAGCTGTTTTTT. The variable domain in full, with the rest retrieved from reference TRBV2 and TRBJ2-2, is EPEVTQTPSHQVTQMGQEVILRCVPISNHLYFYWYRQILGQKVEFLVSFYNNEISEKSEIFDDQFSVERPDGSNFTLKIRSTKLEDSAMYFCASRGTGGDETGELFFGEGSRLTVL.

This clonotype was found many times. V usage is TRBV20-1 and J usage is TRBJ1-1; D gene uncertain. The CDR3 is 16 residues long. Deletions cut 0 bases from V and 6 bases from J, with 20 bases between. Germline values: CDR1 DFQATT, CDR2 SNEGSKA (reference sequence). The chain's CDR3 is CSARDTLSFWPSEAFF. The CDR3 DNA reads as TGCAGTGCTAGAGACACACTATCGTTTTGGCCCTCTGAAGCTTTCTTT.

The chain carries TRBV10-3 and TRBJ1-2; no reliable D call. V lost 2 bases to trimming and J lost 4 bases, with 14 bases between them. The CDR3 consists of 15 residues. Germline V CDR1 and CDR2: ENHRY, SYGVKD. The CDR3 sequence is CAISEVPGSRYGYTF. Written as DNA, the CDR3 is TGTGCCATCAGTGAGGTCCCCGGGTCCCGCTATGGCTACACCTTC.